This T cell receptor (beta chain) was captured in a study of CD8+ T cells in alopecia areata. Overall study findings and caveats: Higher clonality was seen in lesional scalp than in normal scalp, especially in alopecia totalis/universalis.

Regarding this clone: What it binds is not known.

Trimming shortened V by 6 bases and J by 0 bases, and 11 bases separated the two germline ends. Germline V gene sequence: CDR1 MDHEN, CDR2 SYDVKM. The CDR3 contains 15 residues. In each case, RNA was isolated and then reverse transcribed into cDNA as the sequencing template. Sequencing used immunoSEQ multiplex PCR; TCRdb keeps in-frame clones, though not all of them. This table holds roughly 210,000 clones, less than 50% found once. Specified treatment: oral pan-JAK inhibitor, 5-10 mg twice daily. Alopecia areata patients provided lesional scalp punch biopsies and peripheral blood. Sorting of CD4+ and CD8+ T cells was performed on PBMCs.

The source material was CD4+ T cells sorted from blood, sampled between weeks 36 and 40, from a patient treated with tofacitinib. The TCR sequence derives from a human donor with alopecia areata. This rearrangement joins TRBV28 to TRBJ1-4; no clear D. CDR3 sequence reads: CASSPYGPTNEKLFF. The CDR3 bases are TGTGCCAGCAGCCCCTACGGCCCAACTAATGAAAAACTGTTTTTT.